The source of this TCR beta chain is a study of PD-L1 blockade in urothelial cancer. Study-wide context: In 2014, patients got going on atezolizumab, taking 1,200 mg intravenously every 3 weeks.

The table came from immunoSEQ multiplex PCR; TCRdb's copy has only in-frame clones and leaves some out. The sample holds more than 70,000 clones, 70% to 90% seen once. This receptor was obtained from a man aged 55 to 70 with urothelial cancer. Sequencing was performed on PBMCs, taken around atezolizumab (anti-PD-L1) treatment.

The CDR3 bases are TGTGCCAGCAGCCAATCGGCGGAGGGCTCCTACGAGCAGTACTTC. Residues: CASSQSAEGSYEQYF. The genes are TRBV11-2 and TRBJ2-7; tentative D call: TRBD2 (6 bases). Germline CDR1 SGHAT, CDR2 FQNNGV. CDR3 length: 15 amino acids. V shed 5 bases and J shed 0 bases, with 14 bases lying between them.